One TCR beta chain is described in this entry. Losses at the gene ends were 4 bases for V and 8 bases for J; bases not matched to a gene: 10. Germline V gene lookup returns CDR1 MNHEY and CDR2 SVGEGT. This CDR3 has 15 residues. The data are from a study of blood T cell repertoires in COVID-19. Generated by immunoSEQ multiplex PCR, the TCRdb table keeps only in-frame clones and is missing some. The table records hundreds of thousands of clones, 85% to 90% of them present only once. Specimen: PBMCs or T cells enriched from blood (not recorded which). The receptor comes from a man aged 25 to 40 who had recovered from COVID-19. This sequence joins TRBV6-2 or TRBV6-3 and TRBJ2-1; 8 bases are shared with TRBD1. CDR3 DNA: TGTGCCAGCAGTTTCACTCTTCAGGGGGCCGATGAGCAGTTCTTC. Its translation: CASSFTLQGADEQFF.